The subject of this entry is one TCR beta chain. This CDR3 region has 14 residues. Germline V CDR1 and CDR2: SGHTA, FQGNSA. V was shortened by 3 bases and J by 7 bases, with 15 bases between the two germline ends. This sample was taken from a study of blood T cell repertoires in COVID-19. Authors' processing steps: It was from reference gene primer amplification that nucleated cell counts were estimated. Clones were sequenced by immunoSEQ multiplex PCR, and TCRdb holds only the in-frame ones, with some missing. V and J calls and clone size are copied from that table; D and trimming were computed from the DNA. The data show about 360,000 clones, approximately 77% seen once.

The receptor was isolated from a human donor with acute or convalescent COVID-19. The donor label of this sample is uncertain. The sample comprised peripheral blood. This chain connects TRBV7-2 to TRBJ1-1, with D hard to call. The DNA for the CDR3 is TGTGCCAGCAGCTTCCCAGCGGGGAAGGTTGAAGCTTTCTTT. It yields the protein CASSFPAGKVEAFF.